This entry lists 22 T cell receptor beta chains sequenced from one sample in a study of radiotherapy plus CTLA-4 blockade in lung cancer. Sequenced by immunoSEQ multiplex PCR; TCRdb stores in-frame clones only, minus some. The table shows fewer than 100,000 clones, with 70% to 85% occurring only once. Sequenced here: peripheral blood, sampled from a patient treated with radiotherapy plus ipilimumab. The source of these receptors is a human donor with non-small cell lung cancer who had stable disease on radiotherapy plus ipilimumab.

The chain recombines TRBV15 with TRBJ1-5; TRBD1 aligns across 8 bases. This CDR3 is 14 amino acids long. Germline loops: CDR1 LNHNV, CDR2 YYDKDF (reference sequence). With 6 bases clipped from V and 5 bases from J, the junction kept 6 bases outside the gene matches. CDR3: CATRQGARDQPQHF. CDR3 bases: TGTGCCACCAGGCAGGGGGCACGCGATCAGCCCCAGCATTTT.

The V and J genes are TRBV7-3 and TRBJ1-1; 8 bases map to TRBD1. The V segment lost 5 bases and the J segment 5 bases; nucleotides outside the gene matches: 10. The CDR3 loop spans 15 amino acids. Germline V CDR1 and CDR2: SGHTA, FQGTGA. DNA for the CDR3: TGTGCCAGCAGCGCCCAAGACAGGGGTGATACTGAAGCTTTCTTT. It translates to CASSAQDRGDTEAFF.

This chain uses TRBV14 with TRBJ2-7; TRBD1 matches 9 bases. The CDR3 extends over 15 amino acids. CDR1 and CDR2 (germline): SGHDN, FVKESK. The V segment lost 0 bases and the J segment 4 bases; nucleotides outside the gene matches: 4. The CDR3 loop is CASSQDGQGWYEQYF. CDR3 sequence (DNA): TGTGCCAGCAGCCAAGACGGACAGGGGTGGTACGAGCAGTACTTC.

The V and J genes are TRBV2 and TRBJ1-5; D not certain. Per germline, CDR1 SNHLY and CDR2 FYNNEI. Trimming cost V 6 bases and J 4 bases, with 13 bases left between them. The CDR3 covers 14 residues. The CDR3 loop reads CASSAEQINQPQHF. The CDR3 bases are TGTGCCAGCAGCGCGGAGCAGATTAATCAGCCCCAGCATTTT. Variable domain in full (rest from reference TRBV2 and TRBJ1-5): EPEVTQTPSHQVTQMGQEVILRCVPISNHLYFYWYRQILGQKVEFLVSFYNNEISEKSEIFDDQFSVERPDGSNFTLKIRSTKLEDSAMYFCASSAEQINQPQHFGDGTRLSIL.

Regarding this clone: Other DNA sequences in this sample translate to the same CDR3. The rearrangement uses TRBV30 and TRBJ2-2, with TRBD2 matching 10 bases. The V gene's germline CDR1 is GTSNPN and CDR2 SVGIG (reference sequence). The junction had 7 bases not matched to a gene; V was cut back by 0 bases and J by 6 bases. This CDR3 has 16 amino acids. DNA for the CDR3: TGTGCCTGGAGTGTAAGGGGGAGCGGGAGGGCCGGGGAGCTGTTTTTT. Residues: CAWSVRGSGRAGELFF.

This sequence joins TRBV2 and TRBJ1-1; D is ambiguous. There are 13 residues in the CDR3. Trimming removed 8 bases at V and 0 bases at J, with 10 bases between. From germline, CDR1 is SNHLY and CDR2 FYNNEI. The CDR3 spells CASVILMNTEAFF. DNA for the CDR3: TGTGCCAGCGTGATCCTCATGAACACTGAAGCTTTCTTT.

In nucleotides, the CDR3 is TGTGCCAGCAGCCCTCCAGGGATCCGCTCTGGAAACACCATATATTTT. This sequence encodes CASSPPGIRSGNTIYF. This chain connects TRBV7-2 to TRBJ1-3; TRBD1 is a possible D gene (5 bases). The CDR3 is 16 residues long. V was shortened by 5 bases and J by 0 bases, with 14 bases between the two germline ends. Germline values: CDR1 SGHTA, CDR2 FQGNSA.

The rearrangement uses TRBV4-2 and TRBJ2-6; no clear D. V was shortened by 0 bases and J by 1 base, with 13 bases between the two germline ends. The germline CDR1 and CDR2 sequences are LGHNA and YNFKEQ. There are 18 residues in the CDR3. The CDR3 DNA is TGTGCCAGCAGCCAAGATGCTCGGGTGGAGTCTGGGGCCAACGTCCTGACTTTC. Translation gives CASSQDARVESGANVLTF.

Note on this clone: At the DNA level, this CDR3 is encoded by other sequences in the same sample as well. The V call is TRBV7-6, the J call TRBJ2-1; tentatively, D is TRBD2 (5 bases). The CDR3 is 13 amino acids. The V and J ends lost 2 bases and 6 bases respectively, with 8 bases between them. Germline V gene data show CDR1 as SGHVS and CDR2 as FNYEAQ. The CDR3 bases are TGTGCCAGCAGCTTAACTCGGGGCAATGAGCAGTTCTTC. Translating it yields CASSLTRGNEQFF.

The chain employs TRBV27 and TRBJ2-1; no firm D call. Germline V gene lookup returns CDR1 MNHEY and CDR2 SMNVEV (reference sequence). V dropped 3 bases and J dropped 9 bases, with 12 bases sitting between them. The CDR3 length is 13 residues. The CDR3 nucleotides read TGTGCCAGCAGTTTTGCGATAAGCTTTGAGCAGTTCTTC. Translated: CASSFAISFEQFF.

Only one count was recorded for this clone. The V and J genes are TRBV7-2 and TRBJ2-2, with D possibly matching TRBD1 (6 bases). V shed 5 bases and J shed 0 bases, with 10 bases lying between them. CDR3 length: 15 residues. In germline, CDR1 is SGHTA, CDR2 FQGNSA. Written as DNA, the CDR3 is TGTGCCAGCAGCCCTGGGACAACGAACACCGGGGAGCTGTTTTTT. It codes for CASSPGTTNTGELFF.

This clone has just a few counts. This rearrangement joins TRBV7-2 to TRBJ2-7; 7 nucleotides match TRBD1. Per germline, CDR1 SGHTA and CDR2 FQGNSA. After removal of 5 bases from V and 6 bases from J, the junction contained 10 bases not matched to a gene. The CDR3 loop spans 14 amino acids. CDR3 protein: CASSPTTGLGEQYF. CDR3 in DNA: TGTGCCAGCAGCCCGACGACAGGGCTTGGCGAGCAGTACTTC.

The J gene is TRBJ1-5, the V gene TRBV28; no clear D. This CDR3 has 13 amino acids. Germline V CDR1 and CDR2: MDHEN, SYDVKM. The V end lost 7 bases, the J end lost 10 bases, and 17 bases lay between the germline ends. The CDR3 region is CASIYDRNGPQHF. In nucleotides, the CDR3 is TGTGCCAGCATCTACGACCGAAATGGCCCCCAGCATTTT.

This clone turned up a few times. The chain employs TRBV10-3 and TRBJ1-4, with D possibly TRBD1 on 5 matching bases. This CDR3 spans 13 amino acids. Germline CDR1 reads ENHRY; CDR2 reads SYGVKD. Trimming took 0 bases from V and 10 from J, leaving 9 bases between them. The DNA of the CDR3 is TGTGCCATCAGTGAGTCGACAGCCGGAAAACTGTTTTTT. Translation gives CAISESTAGKLFF.

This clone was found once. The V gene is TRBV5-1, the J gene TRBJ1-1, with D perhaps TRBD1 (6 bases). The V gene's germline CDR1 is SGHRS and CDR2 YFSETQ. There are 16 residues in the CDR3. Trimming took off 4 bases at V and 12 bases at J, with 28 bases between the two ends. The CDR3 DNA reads TGCGCCAGCAGCGGAACAGACACAGTGGGGGGCTGGCAGACTTTCTTT. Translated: CASSGTDTVGGWQTFF. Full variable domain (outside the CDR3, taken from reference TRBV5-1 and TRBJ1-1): KAGVTQTPRYLIKTRGQQVTLSCSPISGHRSVSWYQQTPGQGLQFLFEYFSETQRNKGNFPGRFSGRQFSNSRSEMNVSTLELGDSALYLCASSGTDTVGGWQTFFGQGTRLTVV.

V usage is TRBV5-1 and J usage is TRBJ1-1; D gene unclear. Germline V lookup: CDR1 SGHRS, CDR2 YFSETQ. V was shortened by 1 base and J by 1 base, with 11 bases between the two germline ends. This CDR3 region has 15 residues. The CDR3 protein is CASSLLRPTNTEAFF. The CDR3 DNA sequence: TGCGCCAGCAGCTTGCTACGACCGACGAACACTGAAGCTTTCTTT.

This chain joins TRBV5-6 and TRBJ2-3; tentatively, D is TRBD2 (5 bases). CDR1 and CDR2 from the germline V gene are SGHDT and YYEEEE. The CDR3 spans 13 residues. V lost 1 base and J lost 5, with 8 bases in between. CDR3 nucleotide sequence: TGTGCCAGCAGCTTGAGCCGGGGAGATACGCAGTATTTT. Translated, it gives CASSLSRGDTQYF.

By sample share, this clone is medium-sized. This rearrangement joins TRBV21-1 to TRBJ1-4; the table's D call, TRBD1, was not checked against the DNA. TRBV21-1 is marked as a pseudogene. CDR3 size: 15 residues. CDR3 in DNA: TGTGCCAGCAGCAAAAGGACAGGGGGCAATGAAAAACTGTTTTTT. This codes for CASSKRTGGNEKLFF.

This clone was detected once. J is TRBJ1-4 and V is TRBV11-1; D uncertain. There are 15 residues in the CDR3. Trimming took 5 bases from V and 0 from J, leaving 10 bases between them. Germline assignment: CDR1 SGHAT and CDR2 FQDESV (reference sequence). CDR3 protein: CASSLEGATNEKLFF. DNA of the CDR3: TGTGCCAGCAGCCTGGAAGGAGCAACTAATGAAAAACTGTTTTTT.

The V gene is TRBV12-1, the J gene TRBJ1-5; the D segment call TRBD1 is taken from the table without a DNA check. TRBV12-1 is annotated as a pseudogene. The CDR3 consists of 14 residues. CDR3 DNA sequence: TGTGCCAGTACACTACAGGGGAGCAATCAGCCCCAGCATTTT. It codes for CASTLQGSNQPQHF.

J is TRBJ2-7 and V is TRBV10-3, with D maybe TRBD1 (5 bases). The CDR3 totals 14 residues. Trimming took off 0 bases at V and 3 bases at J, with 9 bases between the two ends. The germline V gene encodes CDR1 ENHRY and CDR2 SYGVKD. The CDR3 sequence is CAISESETDYEQYF. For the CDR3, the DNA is TGTGCCATCAGTGAGTCTGAGACAGACTACGAGCAGTACTTC.

CDR3 DNA: TGTGCCAGTAGTAGGCTGACAGGGAATTTCCCAGATACGCAGTATTTT. Translated, it gives CASSRLTGNFPDTQYF. The rearrangement links TRBV19 to TRBJ2-3; the match to TRBD1 covers 7 bases. Germline CDR1 reads LNHDA; CDR2 reads SQIVND (reference sequence). The CDR3 is 16 residues long. V shed 4 bases and J 4 bases; nucleotides not matched to a gene: 11.